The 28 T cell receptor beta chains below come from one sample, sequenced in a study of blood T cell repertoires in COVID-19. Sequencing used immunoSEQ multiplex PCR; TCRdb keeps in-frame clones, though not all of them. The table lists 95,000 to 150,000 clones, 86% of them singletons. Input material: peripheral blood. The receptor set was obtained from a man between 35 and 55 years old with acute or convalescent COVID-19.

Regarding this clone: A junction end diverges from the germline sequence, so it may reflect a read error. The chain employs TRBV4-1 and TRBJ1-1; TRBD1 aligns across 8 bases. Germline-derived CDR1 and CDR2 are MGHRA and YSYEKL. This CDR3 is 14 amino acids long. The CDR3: CASRQTGVNTEAFF. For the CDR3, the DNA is TGCGCCAGCCGCCAGACAGGGGTAAACACTGAAGCTTTCTTT.

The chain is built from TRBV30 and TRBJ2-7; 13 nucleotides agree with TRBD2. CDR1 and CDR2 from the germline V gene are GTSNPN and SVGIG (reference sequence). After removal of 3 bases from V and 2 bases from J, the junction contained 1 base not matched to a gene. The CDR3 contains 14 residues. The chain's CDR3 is CAWRLAGGTYEQYF. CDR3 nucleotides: TGTGCCTGGAGACTAGCGGGAGGGACCTACGAGCAGTACTTC.

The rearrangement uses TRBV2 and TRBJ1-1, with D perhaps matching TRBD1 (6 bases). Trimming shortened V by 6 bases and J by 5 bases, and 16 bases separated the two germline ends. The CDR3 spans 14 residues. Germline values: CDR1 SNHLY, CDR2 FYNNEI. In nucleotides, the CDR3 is TGTGCCAGCAGGTCGGCAATACAGGGTACTGAAGCTTTCTTT. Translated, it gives CASRSAIQGTEAFF.

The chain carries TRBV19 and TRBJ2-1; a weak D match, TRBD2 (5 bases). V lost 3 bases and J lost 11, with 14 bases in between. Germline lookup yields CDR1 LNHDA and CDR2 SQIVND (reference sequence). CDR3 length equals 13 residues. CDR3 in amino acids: CASSMLASSQQFF. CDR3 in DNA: TGTGCCAGTAGTATGTTAGCGTCGAGTCAGCAGTTCTTC.

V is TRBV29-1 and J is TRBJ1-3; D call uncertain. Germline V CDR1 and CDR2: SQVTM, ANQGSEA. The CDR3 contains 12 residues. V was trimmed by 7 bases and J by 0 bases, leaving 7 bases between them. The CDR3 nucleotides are TGCAGCGCGGCGAGCTCTGGAAACACCATATATTTT. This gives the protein CSAASSGNTIYF.

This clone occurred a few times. For the CDR3, the DNA is TGTGCCAGCAGCCCTCCGGGACTAGCGGGGCCAACAGATACGCAGTATTTT. Protein sequence: CASSPPGLAGPTDTQYF. The V call is TRBV5-4, the J call TRBJ2-3; TRBD2 matches 13 bases. The CDR3 consists of 17 residues. The germline V gene encodes CDR1 SGHNT and CDR2 YYREEE (reference sequence). V lost 4 bases and J lost 3; bases outside the gene matches: 8. Drawing the rest from reference TRBV5-4 and TRBJ2-3, the complete variable domain is ETGVTQSPTHLIKTRGQQVTLRCSSQSGHNTVSWYQQALGQGPQFIFQYYREEENGRGNFPPRFSGLQFPNYSSELNVNALELDDSALYLCASSPPGLAGPTDTQYFGPGTRLTVL.

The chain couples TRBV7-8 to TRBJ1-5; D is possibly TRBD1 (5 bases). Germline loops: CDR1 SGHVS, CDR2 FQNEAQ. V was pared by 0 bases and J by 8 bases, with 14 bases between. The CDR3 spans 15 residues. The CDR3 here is CASSLAFGGGEPQHF. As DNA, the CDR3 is TGTGCCAGCAGCTTAGCGTTTGGTGGGGGGGAGCCCCAGCATTTT.

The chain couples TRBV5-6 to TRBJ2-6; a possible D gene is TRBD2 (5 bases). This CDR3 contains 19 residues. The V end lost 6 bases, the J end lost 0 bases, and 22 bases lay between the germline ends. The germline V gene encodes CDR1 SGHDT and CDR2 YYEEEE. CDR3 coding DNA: TGTGCCAGCACACTGGAAGGCGGACTCAAGAACTCTGGGGCCAACGTCCTGACTTTC. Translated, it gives CASTLEGGLKNSGANVLTF.

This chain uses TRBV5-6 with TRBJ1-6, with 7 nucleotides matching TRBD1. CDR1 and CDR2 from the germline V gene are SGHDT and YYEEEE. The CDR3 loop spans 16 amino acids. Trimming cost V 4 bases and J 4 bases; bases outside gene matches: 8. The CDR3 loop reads CASSEGRDRYNSPLHF. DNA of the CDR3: TGTGCCAGCAGCGAAGGCCGGGACAGATATAATTCACCCCTCCACTTT.

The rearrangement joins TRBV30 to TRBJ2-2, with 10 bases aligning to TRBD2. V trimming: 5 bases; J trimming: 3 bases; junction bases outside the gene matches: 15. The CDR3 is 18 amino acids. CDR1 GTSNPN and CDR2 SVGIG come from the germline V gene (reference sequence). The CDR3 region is CAWGGFSGRKRDTGELFF. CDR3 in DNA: TGTGCCTGGGGGGGGTTTAGCGGGAGGAAGAGGGACACCGGGGAGCTGTTTTTT.

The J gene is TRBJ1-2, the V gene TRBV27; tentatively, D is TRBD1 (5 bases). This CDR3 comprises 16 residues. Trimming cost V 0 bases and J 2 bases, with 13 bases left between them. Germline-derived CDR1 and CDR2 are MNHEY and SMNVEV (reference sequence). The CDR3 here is CASSLSAGGRNYGYTF. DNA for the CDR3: TGTGCCAGCAGTTTATCGGCGGGGGGTCGGAACTATGGCTACACCTTC.

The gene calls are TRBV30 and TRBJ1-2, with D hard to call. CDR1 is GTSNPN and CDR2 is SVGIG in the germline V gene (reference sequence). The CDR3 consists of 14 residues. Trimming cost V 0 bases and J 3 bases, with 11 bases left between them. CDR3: CAWSVELSYYGYTF. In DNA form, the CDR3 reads TGTGCCTGGAGTGTGGAGTTGTCTTACTATGGCTACACCTTC.

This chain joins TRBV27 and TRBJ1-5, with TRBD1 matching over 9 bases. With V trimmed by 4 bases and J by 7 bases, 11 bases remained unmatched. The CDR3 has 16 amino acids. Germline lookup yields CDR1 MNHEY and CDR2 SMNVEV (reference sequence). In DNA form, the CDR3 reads TGTGCCAGCAGTTCGATAGGGACAGGGAGTAGCCAGCCCCAGCATTTT. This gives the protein CASSSIGTGSSQPQHF.

CDR3 in DNA: TGTGCCTGGGGGGCCTTATTGTACGAGCAGTACTTC. Encoded protein: CAWGALLYEQYF. The gene calls are TRBV30 and TRBJ2-7, with a possible D match to TRBD1 (5 bases). Trimming took off 5 bases at V and 4 bases at J, with 12 bases between the two ends. CDR3 size: 12 residues. Germline V gene lookup returns CDR1 GTSNPN and CDR2 SVGIG (reference sequence). Using reference TRBV30 and TRBJ2-7 for the parts outside the CDR3, the full variable domain is SQTIHQWPATLVQPVGSPLSLECTVEGTSNPNLYWYRQAAGRGLQLLFYSVGIGQISSEVPQNLSASRPQDRQFILSSKKLLLSDSGFYLCAWGALLYEQYFGPGTRLTVT.

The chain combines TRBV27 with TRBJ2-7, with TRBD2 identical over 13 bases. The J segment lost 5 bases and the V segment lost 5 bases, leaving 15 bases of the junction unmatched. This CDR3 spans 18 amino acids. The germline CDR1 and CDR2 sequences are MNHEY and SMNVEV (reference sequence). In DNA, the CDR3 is TGTGCCAGCAGTCCATCCGGGACTAGCGGGACAATTGGGGACGAGCAGTACTTC. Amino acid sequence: CASSPSGTSGTIGDEQYF.

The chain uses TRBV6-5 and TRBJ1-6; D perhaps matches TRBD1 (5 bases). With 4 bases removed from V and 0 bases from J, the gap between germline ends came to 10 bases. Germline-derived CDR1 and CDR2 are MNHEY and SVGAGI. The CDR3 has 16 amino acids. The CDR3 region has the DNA TGTGCCAGCAGTTCCCGCACAGGCTCCTATAATTCACCCCTCCACTTT. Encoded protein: CASSSRTGSYNSPLHF.

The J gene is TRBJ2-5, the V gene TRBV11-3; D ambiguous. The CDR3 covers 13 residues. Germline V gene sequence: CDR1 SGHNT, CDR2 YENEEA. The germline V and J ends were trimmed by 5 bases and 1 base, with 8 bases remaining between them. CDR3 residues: CASSIASQETQYF. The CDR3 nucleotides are TGTGCCAGCAGCATAGCCTCCCAAGAGACCCAGTACTTC.

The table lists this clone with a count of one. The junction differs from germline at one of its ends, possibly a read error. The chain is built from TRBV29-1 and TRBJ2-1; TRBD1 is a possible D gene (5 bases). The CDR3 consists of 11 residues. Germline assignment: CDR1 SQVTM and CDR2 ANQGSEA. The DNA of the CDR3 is TGCAGCGCTATTCAAAGGGGCCAGAGTGTCTTC. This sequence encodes CSAIQRGQSVF.

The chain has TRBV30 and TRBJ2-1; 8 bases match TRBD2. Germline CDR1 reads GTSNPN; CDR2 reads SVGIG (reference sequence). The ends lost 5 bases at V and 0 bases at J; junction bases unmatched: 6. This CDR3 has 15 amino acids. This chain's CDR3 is CAWVASGPSYNEQFF. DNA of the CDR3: TGTGCCTGGGTCGCTAGCGGGCCCTCCTACAATGAGCAGTTCTTC.

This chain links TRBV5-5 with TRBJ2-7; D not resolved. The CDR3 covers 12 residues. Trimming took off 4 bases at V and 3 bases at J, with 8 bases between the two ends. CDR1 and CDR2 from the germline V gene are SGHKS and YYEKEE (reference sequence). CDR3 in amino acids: CASSVDSYEQYF. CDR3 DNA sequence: TGTGCCAGCAGCGTGGATAGCTACGAGCAGTACTTC.

CDR3 residues: CASSLVENEQFF. Here the CDR3 DNA reads TGTGCCAGCAGCTTGGTCGAGAATGAGCAGTTCTTC. This chain links TRBV5-6 with TRBJ2-1; D call uncertain. Germline lookup yields CDR1 SGHDT and CDR2 YYEEEE. V was pared by 0 bases and J by 7 bases, with 5 bases between. There are 12 residues in the CDR3.

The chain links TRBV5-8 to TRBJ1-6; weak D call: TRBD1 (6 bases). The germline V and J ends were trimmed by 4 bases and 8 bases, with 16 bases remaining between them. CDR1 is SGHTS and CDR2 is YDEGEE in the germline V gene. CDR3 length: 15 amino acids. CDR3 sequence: CASSPGVTGDSPLHF. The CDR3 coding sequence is TGTGCCAGCAGCCCAGGGGTAACAGGTGATTCACCCCTCCACTTT.

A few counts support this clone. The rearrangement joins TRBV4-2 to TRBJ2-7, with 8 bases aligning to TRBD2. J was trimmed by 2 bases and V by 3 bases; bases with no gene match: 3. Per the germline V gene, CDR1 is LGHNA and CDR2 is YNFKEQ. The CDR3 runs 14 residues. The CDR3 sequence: CASSQVSGTYEQYF. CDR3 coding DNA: TGTGCCAGCAGCCAGGTTAGCGGGACCTACGAGCAGTACTTC.

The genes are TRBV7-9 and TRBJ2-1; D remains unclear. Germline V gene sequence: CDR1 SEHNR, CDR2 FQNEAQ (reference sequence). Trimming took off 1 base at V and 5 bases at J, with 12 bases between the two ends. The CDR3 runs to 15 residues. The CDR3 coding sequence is TGTGCCAGCAGCTTAGAATTCAACAGAGACAATGAGCAGTTCTTC. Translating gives CASSLEFNRDNEQFF.

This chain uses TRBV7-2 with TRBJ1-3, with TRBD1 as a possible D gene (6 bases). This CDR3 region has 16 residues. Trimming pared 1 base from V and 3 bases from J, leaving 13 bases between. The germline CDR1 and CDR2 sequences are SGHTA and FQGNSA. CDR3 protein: CASSLEAGAGGNTIYF. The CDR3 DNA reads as TGTGCCAGCAGCTTAGAAGCGGGGGCAGGTGGAAACACCATATATTTT.

The DNA of the CDR3 is TGTGCCAGCAGCCCAACAGATACGCAGTATTTT. Its translation: CASSPTDTQYF. V usage is TRBV12-3 or TRBV12-4 and J usage is TRBJ2-3; D is unresolved. V lost 6 bases, J lost 3 bases, and 4 bases lay in between. CDR3 length: 11 amino acids.

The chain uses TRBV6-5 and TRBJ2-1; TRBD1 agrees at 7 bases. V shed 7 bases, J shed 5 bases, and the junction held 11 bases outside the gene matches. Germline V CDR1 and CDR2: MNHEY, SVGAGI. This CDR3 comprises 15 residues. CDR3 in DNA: TGTGCCAGCAATAGCCTCACACAGGGGCACAATGAGCAGTTCTTC. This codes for CASNSLTQGHNEQFF.

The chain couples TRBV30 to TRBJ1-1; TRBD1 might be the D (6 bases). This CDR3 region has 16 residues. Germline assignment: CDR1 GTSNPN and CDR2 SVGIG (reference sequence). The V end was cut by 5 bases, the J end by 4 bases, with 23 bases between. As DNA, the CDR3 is TGTGCCTGGGTACAGGGAGCGGGAGGTCATCGCACTGAAGCTTTCTTT. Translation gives CAWVQGAGGHRTEAFF.